This T cell receptor (beta chain) was observed in a study of cytomegalovirus exposure and HLA in healthy donors. Regarding the study as a whole: Testing in vitro showed a few CMV-associated chains specific for CMV antigens.

PCR was performed using 60 Vbeta and 13 Jbeta primers. TCRdb's table, derived via immunoSEQ multiplex PCR, lists solely in-frame clones and lacks some. The sample carries 85,000 to 110,000 clones, roughly three quarters recorded once. With regard to this clone: The antigen remains undetermined.

The germline gives CDR1 SGHTA, CDR2 FQGNSA. Germline trimming cut 6 bases from V and 4 bases from J; bases unmatched to any gene: 5. This CDR3 contains 14 residues. Sequenced material: PBMCs. The clonotype comes from a man aged 50-60 years in good health and CMV-seropositive. This chain connects TRBV7-2 to TRBJ1-4; 7 bases fit TRBD1. The CDR3 reads CASRTGTDNEKLFF. The CDR3 DNA follows: TGTGCCAGCAGGACAGGGACAGATAATGAAAAACTGTTTTTT.